The rows below give T cell receptor beta chains drawn from one sample of a study of shared clonotypes between healthy human individuals. Measured with immunoSEQ multiplex PCR; TCRdb has only the in-frame clones, and not every one. This sample has 950,000 to 1,300,000 clones; around 76% occur once, and the top ten carry approximately 1.5%. The sequencing input was memory CD4+ T cells sorted from blood. These receptor sequences come from a man aged 18 to 35 in good health. The CDR3 runs from the conserved cysteine through the conserved F or W. Fields, in order: V gene, J gene, CDR3 protein.

TRBV12-5	TRBJ2-5	CASGQHIGGDPFPRYQETQYF
TRBV9	TRBJ1-2	CASGTGTAANYGYTF
TRBV6-5	TRBJ2-1	CASSYPGLNEQFF
TRBV7-9	TRBJ1-1	CASSLDRSVAEAFF
TRBV10-2	TRBJ2-7	CASSEQVYEQYF
TRBV19	TRBJ1-1	CASSIGPRTGAKSNTEAFF
TRBV7-3	TRBJ2-1	CASRSGQGPYNEQFF
TRBV30	TRBJ1-6	CAQRGGHNSPLHF
TRBV29-1	TRBJ1-5	CSAGNSGSQPQHF
TRBV2	TRBJ2-7	CASTRTGLRQYF
TRBV10-3	TRBJ2-2	CAISESRSHSLGAAGELFF
TRBV5-3	TRBJ1-5	CARSLEGEQPQHF
TRBV6-1	TRBJ2-2	CATKGDALTGELFF
TRBV11-2	TRBJ2-1	CASSLGGTGSYNEQFF
TRBV4-1	TRBJ1-3	CASSQRGLQGGGSGNTIYF
TRBV30	TRBJ2-7	CAWREPIGIHYEQYF